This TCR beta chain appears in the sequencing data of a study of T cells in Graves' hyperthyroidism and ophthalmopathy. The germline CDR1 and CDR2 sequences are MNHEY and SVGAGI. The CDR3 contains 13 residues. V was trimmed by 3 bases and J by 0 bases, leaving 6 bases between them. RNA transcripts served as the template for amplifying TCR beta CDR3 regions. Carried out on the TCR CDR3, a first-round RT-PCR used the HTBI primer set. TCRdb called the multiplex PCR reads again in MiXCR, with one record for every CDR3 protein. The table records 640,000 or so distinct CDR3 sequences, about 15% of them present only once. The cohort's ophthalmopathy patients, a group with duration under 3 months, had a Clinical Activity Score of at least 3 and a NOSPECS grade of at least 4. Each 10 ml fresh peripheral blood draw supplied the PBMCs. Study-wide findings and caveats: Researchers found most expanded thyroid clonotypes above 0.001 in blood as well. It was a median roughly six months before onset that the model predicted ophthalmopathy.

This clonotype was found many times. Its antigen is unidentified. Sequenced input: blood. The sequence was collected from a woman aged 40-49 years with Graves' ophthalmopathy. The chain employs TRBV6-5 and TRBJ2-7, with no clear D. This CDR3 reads CASSYTSSYEQYF. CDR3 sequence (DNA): TGTGCCAGCAGTTATACATCCTCCTACGAGCAGTACTTC.